This TCR beta chain originates from a study of T cells in localized non-small cell lung cancer. Overall study findings and caveats: Density of T cells in blood, when higher, went with longer overall survival. Uninvolved adjacent lung, not tumor, had the highest T cell clonality. A median approximately 60 of the top 100 tumor clones appeared in adjacent lung. Only one tumor region went through sequencing, so heterogeneity may still be there.

Profiled with immunoSEQ multiplex PCR; TCRdb holds only in-frame clones, not every one. Of around 40,000 clones in the sample, 70% to 90% were seen once. From germline, CDR1 is MNHEY and CDR2 SVGAGI. V lost 6 bases, J lost 6 bases, and 15 bases lay in between. The CDR3 has 14 amino acids. This clone was picked up a small number of times. The antigen is unknown. This receptor was identified in a man between 40 and 70 years old with stage I lung adenocarcinoma. The sequencing used peripheral blood, collected before any cancer treatment. The genes are TRBV6-5 and TRBJ1-5, with unresolved D. The CDR3 is CASSNRGTGQPQHF. CDR3 DNA sequence: TGTGCCAGCAGCAACAGAGGAACTGGTCAGCCCCAGCATTTT.